The clone carrying this T cell receptor (beta chain) was seen just once. The sample belongs to a study of T cell changes during pregnancy in multiple sclerosis. V lost 2 bases and J lost 5, with 12 bases in between. CDR1 and CDR2 from the germline V gene are KGHSH and LQKENI. The CDR3 runs 15 residues. Clones were read by immunoSEQ multiplex PCR, and TCRdb kept only the in-frame ones, dropping some. The table lists over 35,000 clones, 87% of them singletons. The source was CD4+ T cells from peripheral blood mononuclear cells, collected after pregnancy. The chain employs TRBV18 and TRBJ1-4; tentatively, D is TRBD1 (5 bases). This clonotype was sampled from a female donor with multiple sclerosis, enrolled in a pregnancy study. CDR3 protein: CASSPVQGINEKLFF. The CDR3 bases are TGTGCCAGCTCACCAGTCCAGGGAATAAATGAAAAACTGTTTTTT.